This TCR beta chain stems from a study of response to subunit inactivated influenza vaccine. This clonotype was observed a few times. This CDR3 is 13 amino acids long. The germline V and J ends were trimmed by 6 bases and 7 bases, with 13 bases remaining between them. Germline CDR1 MGHDK, CDR2 SYGVNS. One entry per CDR3 protein results from TCRdb running MiXCR on the RT-PCR reads. The table has about 800,000 distinct CDR3 sequences, about 20% seen once; the top ten hold approximately 10%. V and J are TRBV25-1 and TRBJ2-1; D call uncertain. The specimen comprised PBMCs from blood, sampled 4 to 6 days after vaccination. This clonotype was obtained from a man aged 50 to 60 who received an inactivated influenza vaccine. CDR3 in amino acids: CASSGPPRNEQFF. Written as DNA, the CDR3 is TGTGCCAGCAGCGGTCCGCCTAGGAATGAGCAGTTCTTC. The whole variable domain, remainder taken from reference TRBV25-1 and TRBJ2-1, is EADIYQTPRYLVIGTGKKITLECSQTMGHDKMYWYQQDPGMELHLIHYSYGVNSTEKGDLSSESTVSRIRTEHFPLTLESARPSHTSQYLCASSGPPRNEQFFGPGTRLTVL.